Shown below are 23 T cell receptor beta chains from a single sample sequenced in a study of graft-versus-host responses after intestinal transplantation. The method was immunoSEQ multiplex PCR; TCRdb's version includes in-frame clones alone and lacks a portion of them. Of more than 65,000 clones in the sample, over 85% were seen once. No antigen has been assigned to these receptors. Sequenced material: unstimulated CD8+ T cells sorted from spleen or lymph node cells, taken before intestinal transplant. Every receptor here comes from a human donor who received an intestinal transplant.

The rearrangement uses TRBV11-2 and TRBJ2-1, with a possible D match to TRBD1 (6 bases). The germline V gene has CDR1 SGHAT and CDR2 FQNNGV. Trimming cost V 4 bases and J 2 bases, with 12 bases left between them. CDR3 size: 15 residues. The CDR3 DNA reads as TGTGCCAGCAGCTACAGGGAAACAACCTACAATGAGCAGTTCTTC. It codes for CASSYRETTYNEQFF.

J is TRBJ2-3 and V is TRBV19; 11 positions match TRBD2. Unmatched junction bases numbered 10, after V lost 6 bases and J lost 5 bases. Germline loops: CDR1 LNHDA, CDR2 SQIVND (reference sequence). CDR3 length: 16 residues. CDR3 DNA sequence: TGTGCCAGTAGGGTTTCACTAGCGGGAGTCGGAGATACGCAGTATTTT. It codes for CASRVSLAGVGDTQYF.

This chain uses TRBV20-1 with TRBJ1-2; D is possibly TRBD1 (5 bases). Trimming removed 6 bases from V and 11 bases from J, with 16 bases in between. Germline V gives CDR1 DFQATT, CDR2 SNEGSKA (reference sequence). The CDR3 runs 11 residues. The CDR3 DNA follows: TGCAGTGCGGGGGGGTTAAGGGCTTACACCTTC. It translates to CSAGGLRAYTF.

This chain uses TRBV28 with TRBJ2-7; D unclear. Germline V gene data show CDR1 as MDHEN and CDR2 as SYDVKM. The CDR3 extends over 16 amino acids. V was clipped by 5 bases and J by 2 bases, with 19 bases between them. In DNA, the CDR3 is TGTGCCAGCAGTACCGGCGTGGCCCCCCAGACCTACGAGCAGTACTTC. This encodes CASSTGVAPQTYEQYF.

The CDR3 protein is CASSDVRGYGTQYF. In DNA form, the CDR3 reads TGCGCCAGCAGTGATGTCAGGGGGTACGGGACCCAGTACTTC. V and J are TRBV10-1 and TRBJ2-5; TRBD1 matches 7 bases. The length of the CDR3 is 14 residues. CDR1 is WNHNN and CDR2 is SYGVQD in the germline V gene (reference sequence). V dropped 3 bases and J dropped 7; count of bases not matched to a gene: 8.

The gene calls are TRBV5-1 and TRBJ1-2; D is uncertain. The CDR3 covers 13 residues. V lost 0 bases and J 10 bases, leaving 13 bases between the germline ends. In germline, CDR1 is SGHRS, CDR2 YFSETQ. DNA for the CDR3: TGCGCCAGCAGCTTGGAGAATTTCGGGGACTACACCTTC. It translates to CASSLENFGDYTF.

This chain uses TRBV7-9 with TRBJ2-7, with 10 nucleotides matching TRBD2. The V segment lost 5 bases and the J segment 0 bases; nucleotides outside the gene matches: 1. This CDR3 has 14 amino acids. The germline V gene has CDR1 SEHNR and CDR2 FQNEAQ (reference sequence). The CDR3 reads CASSRTSGSYEQYF. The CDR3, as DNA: TGTGCCAGCAGCCGGACTAGCGGCTCCTACGAGCAGTACTTC.

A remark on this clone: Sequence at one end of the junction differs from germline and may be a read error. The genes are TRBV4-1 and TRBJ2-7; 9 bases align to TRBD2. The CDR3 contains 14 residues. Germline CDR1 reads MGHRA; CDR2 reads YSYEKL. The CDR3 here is CASSRDYPLAGVIF. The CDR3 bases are TGCGCCAGCAGCCGAGACTACCCGTTAGCGGGAGTAATCTTC.

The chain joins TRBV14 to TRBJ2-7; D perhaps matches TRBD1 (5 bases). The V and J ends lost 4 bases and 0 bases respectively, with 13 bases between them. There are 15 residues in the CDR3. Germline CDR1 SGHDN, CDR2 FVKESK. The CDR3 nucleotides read TGTGCCAGCAGCCGAGTAGGGGTACGCTCCTACGAGCAGTACTTC. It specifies CASSRVGVRSYEQYF.

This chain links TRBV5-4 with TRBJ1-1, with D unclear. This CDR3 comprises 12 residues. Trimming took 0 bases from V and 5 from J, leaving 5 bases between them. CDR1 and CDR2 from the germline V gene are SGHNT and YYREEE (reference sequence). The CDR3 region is CASSLEVTEAFF. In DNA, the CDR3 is TGTGCCAGCAGCTTGGAGGTAACTGAAGCTTTCTTT.

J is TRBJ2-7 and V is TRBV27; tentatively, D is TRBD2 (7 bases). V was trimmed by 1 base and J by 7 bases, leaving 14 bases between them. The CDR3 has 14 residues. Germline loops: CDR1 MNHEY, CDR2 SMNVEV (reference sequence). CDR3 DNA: TGTGCCAGCAGTTTATTGGGGGGGCGCGTGGAGCAGTACTTC. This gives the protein CASSLLGGRVEQYF.

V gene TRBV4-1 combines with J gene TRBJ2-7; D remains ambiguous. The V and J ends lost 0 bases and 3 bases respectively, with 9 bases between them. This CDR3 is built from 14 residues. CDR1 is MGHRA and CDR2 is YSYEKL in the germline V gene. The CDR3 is CASSQEVGVYEQYF. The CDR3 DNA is TGCGCCAGCAGCCAAGAAGTAGGTGTCTACGAGCAGTACTTC.

The CDR3 sequence: CASRRSQPYEQYF. For the CDR3, the DNA is TGTGCCAGCAGAAGGTCCCAGCCCTACGAGCAGTACTTC. This sequence joins TRBV2 and TRBJ2-7, with no clear D. CDR1 SNHLY and CDR2 FYNNEI come from the germline V gene. The ends were cut back, 6 bases at V and 2 bases at J, with 11 bases in the middle. The CDR3 is 13 residues long.

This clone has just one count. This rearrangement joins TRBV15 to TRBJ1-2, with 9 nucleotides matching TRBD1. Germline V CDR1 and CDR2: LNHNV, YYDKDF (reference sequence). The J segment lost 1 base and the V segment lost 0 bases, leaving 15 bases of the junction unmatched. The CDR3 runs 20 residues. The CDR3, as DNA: TGTGCCACCAGCAGAGATAATTCCGGGACAGGGTTGGAAGTTAACTATGGCTACACCTTC. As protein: CATSRDNSGTGLEVNYGYTF.

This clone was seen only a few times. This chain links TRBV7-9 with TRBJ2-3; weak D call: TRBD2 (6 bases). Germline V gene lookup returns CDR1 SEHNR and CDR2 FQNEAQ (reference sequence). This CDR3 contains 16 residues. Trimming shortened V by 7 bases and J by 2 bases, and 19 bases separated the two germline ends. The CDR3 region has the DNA TGTGCCAGCAACAGACCTCCAGGACTACCCACAGATACGCAGTATTTT. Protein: CASNRPPGLPTDTQYF.

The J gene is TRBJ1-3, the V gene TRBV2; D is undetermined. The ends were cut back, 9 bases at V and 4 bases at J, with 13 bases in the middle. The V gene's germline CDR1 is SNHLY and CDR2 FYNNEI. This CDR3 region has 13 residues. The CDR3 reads CARDPVNGNTIYF. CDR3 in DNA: TGTGCCAGAGACCCGGTAAACGGAAACACCATATATTTT.

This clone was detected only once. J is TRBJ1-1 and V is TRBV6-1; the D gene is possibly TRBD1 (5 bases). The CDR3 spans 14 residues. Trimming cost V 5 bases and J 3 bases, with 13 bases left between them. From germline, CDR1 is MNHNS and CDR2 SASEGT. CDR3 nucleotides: TGTGCCAGCAGTCTGCAGGGTGGCGACACTGAAGCTTTCTTT. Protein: CASSLQGGDTEAFF.

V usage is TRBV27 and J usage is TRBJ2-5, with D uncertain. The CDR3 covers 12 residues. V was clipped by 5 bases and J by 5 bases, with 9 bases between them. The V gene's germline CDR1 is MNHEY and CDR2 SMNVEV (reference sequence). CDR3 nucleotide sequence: TGTGCCAGCAGTCCCGGACGGGAGACCCAGTACTTC. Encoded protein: CASSPGRETQYF.

As DNA, the CDR3 is TGTGCCAGCAGCTTCCGGGACACCCCTAACTATGGCTACACCTTC. It specifies CASSFRDTPNYGYTF. V is TRBV11-2 and J is TRBJ1-2; maybe TRBD1 (6 bases). Trimming took off 3 bases at V and 0 bases at J, with 11 bases between the two ends. This CDR3 has 15 residues. CDR1 is SGHAT and CDR2 is FQNNGV in the germline V gene.

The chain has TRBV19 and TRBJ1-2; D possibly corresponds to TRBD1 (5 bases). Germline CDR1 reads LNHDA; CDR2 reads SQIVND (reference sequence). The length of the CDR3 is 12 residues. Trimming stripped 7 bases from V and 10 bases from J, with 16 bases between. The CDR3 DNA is TGTGCCAGTACCGACTCGACAGCTGACTACACCTTC. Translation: CASTDSTADYTF.

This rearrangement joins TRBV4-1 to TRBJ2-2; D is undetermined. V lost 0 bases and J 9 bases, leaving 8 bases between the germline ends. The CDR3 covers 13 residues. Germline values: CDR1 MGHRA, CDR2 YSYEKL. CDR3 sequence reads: CASSQDSYRELFF. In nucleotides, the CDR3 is TGCGCCAGCAGCCAAGATTCCTACAGGGAGCTGTTTTTT.

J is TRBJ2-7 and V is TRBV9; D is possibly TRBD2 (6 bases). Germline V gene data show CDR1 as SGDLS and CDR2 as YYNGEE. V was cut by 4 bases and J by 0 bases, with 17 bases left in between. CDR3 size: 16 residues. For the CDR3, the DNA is TGTGCCAGCAGCCCTACCTCGGTGGGGGGCTCCTACGAGCAGTACTTC. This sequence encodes CASSPTSVGGSYEQYF.

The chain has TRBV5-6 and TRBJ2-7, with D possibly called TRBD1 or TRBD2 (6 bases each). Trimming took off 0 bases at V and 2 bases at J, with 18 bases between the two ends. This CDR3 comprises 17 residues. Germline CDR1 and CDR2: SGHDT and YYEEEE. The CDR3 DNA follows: TGTGCCAGCAGCTTGGATGAGGGGGAGGCGTGGCCCTACGAGCAGTACTTC. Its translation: CASSLDEGEAWPYEQYF.